This T cell receptor (beta chain) was identified during a study of cytomegalovirus exposure and HLA in healthy donors (dated by TCRdb to the late 2010s). As for the study more broadly: An earlier analysis of some 550 of the donors reported more than 250 Gb of sequence data and some 120 million unique TCR beta sequences from 150 million to 200 million T cells. Approximately 300 gigabases of sequencing data and approximately 93 million unique TCR sequences were included in an early release covering several hundred HLA-typed donors. The genetic ancestry cluster associated with self-reported Caucasian donors included about 81% of the 398 genotyped donors. The study was designed to test whether signatures of past pathogen exposure could be identified by cataloging public T cell receptors. The T cell repertoires of around 730 subjects were profiled by immunosequencing and related to cytomegalovirus serostatus. Along with the roughly 700-subject first cohort, a separate validation cohort of over a hundred different subjects was used. High-throughput TCR immunosequencing, statistical association of individual TCRs with disease status, and machine learning were combined to predict cytomegalovirus infection status. To study patterns of TCR occurrence, a later analysis re-analyzed previously published TCR beta repertoires from around 660 donors and added high-resolution HLA genotyping. Rather than drawing on any new phenotypic data, the later analysis identified candidate immune exposures from TCR beta sequences and the way those sequences occurred across donors. An earlier analysis of around 580 of the donors used high-throughput TCR beta sequencing to judge whether each TCR beta V gene segment behaved as functional or pseudogenic. Donor age, sex, ethnicity and CMV serostatus were compiled alongside the repertoire data. A later genetic analysis used genome-wide SNP genotypes for about three fifths of the roughly 700 donors, treating that subset as a discovery cohort. Every discovery cohort repertoire had been produced on one sequencing platform. Both class I and class II loci were covered by HLA typing, at four-digit resolution. Typing coverage varied by locus: roughly 629-640 donors for A, B, C, DRB1 and DQB1; more than 500 for DQA1; approximately 610 for DPA1; around 490 for DPB1. Roughly 5 DR-DQ haplotypes were handled as single units for association and clustering, since linkage in the cohort was strong. Across 300 to 400 genotyped donors of the cohort, an average of about 250,000 unique TCR beta nucleotide sequences per donor were sequenced, and roughly 17% of those sequences were non-productive.

V is cut by 2 bases and J by 0 bases, and the space between the germline ends is 15 bases. CDR1 SGHKS and CDR2 YYEKEE were looked up in the germline V gene (reference sequence). Including cysteine and phenylalanine, the CDR3 has 17 amino acids. Only the CDR3 DNA is retained, 51 bases long and in frame from the first base. Broad study findings and their caveats: In a later genetic analysis, fewer N-insertions in productive TCRs were reported among donors in an Asian-associated ancestry cluster than the roughly 700-donor mean. The study listed 150 to 200 TCR beta chains as associated with cytomegalovirus. According to a later analysis, TCR association rates differed among HLA loci, with DRB1 alleles showing the most associated TCRs and HLA-C alleles showing the fewest. In a later genetic analysis, a missense DCLRE1C variant was associated with V-gene and J-gene trimming of TCR beta chains, and the association was replicated in an independent cohort. A group of highly shared sequence variants was considered likely to be a technical artifact of the sequencing pipeline. Because some donors lacked HLA typing at each locus, the association tests relied only on the typed subset. According to a later analysis, most CMV-associated TCR beta chains appeared to be HLA-restricted, and the HLA associations seemed to be driven largely by CMV exposure. Correlated functional status among segregating V segments might be attributable to linkage disequilibrium, but an unknown experimental factor could not be ruled out. This cohort had only TCR beta chains sequenced, and the lack of alpha or paired-chain data limited which features could be detected. In an earlier analysis of over 550 of the donors, most TCR beta V segments were observed in productive rearrangements about 87% or about 30% of the time, broadly matching IMGT annotations. Presence/absence analyses assumed roughly uniform sequencing depth across donors, an assumption that may not hold. Assigning TCR associations to individual alleles was difficult when HLA alleles, especially DR and DQ, strongly co-occurred. The classifier was reported to diagnose cytomegalovirus status with high specificity and sensitivity in both the original and validation cohorts. Around 16 rarely observed V segments, including chromosome 9 orphons, were excluded from the earlier analysis of about 610 of the donors because counts were too low. A few of the identified cytomegalovirus-associated TCR beta chains were confirmed in vitro to be specific for cytomegalovirus antigens. Compared with equally common non-associated chains, HLA-associated TCR beta chains in a later analysis were more clonally expanded and had lower generation probabilities. The authors suggested that the approach could potentially be generalized to other disease states and immunological phenotypes. A further reported finding was that TCR beta sequences accurately predicted the HLA-A and HLA-B alleles for most subjects in the first cohort. Because the 87-base-pair reads could not distinguish some IMGT-functional V segments, including TRBV6-2 and TRBV6-3, those segments were excluded. A later analysis reported that several top co-occurrence clusters appeared linked to parvovirus B19, influenza, CMV and Epstein-Barr virus. Most TCR sequences were seen in very few donors, while some public TCRs were found in many individuals. Specific HLA alleles were associated with 15,000 to 20,000 TCR beta sequences at a false discovery rate of 0.05 in a later analysis. Immune exposure information for the cohort was limited to CMV serostatus.

Worth noting for this clone: The target of this receptor is not known. No qualities accompany the bases; no much larger clone lies one base away.

In total, more than 500 healthy bone marrow donors made up the cohort. All cohort members were sampled while nominally healthy, although unrecorded immune exposures were likely present. The donor was CMV seronegative and was included in the group of a few hundred seronegative cohort members. A peripheral blood sample was collected from each donor, and TCR beta sequencing was performed on peripheral blood mononuclear cells. Genomic DNA extraction from the blood cell samples was performed with the Qiagen DNeasy Blood Extraction Kit. Library preparation was by the immunoSEQ multiplex PCR assay. A mixture of 60 forward primers for TCR Vbeta segments and 13 reverse primers for TCR Jbeta segments was used in the multiplex PCR. A multiplex PCR assay on genomic DNA amplified the CDR3 region of rearranged TCR beta genes. The amplified TCR beta libraries were sequenced on the Illumina HiSeq System as 87-base-pair reads. Concerning the study's data processing: A later analysis tallied 75 million to 85 million unique TCR beta chains across the 550 to 850 repertoires, and some 10 million of those chains were shared by two or more donors. Raw reads were error-corrected and collapsed into unique sequences by a nearest-neighbor algorithm in which closely related sequences were merged to remove PCR and sequencing errors. Alignment of CDR3 sequences to IMGT reference sequences was used to assign V, D and J gene segments. For a sequence to be retained, a match of at least six nucleotides was required to both a V gene segment and a J gene segment. Rearrangements were called productive when the CDR3 lacked stop codons and stayed in frame with V and J; all others were non-productive. CDR3 was defined according to IMGT convention as the region running from the second conserved V-encoded cysteine to the conserved J-encoded phenylalanine. The earlier analysis of some 550 of the donors excluded any sequence lacking an unambiguous match to a single V gene segment. An earlier analysis of fewer than 750 of the donors called V segments functional above 56.7% productive rearrangements and segregating when the between-donor standard deviation exceeded 5%. To diagnose cytomegalovirus status from the catalog of TCR beta chain sequences, a statistical classification framework was built. A later analysis assigned V and J genes by comparing TCR nucleotide sequences with IMGT/GENE-DB human TR gene sequences. A later analysis assigned CDR3 sequences and most-parsimonious VDJ recombination scenarios with the TCRdist pipeline. In a later analysis, each TCR beta chain was defined by its CDR3 amino acid sequence together with its V-gene family, and reads lacking a unique V-gene family were excluded. As a way to deal with suspected cross-contamination and a sequencing artifact, a later analysis dropped more than 500 nucleotide sequences that were highly shared and had low generation probability. In a later analysis, a clonal expansion index was calculated for each public chain from normalized within-repertoire ranks of inferred template counts. Generation probabilities in a later analysis came from a VDJ recombination model fitted to out-of-frame rearrangements, and those results were checked against IGoR. In a later analysis, hypergeometric tests were used to score TCR-TCR, TCR-HLA and TCR-CMV co-occurrence, with a repertoire-size bias correction applied to TCR pairs. In a later analysis, false discovery rates were estimated by permuting HLA or CMV assignments 20 times. In a later analysis, co-occurring TCRs were grouped with DBSCAN, and TCRdist sequence similarity was added when clustering was performed within HLA-allele-positive subsets. Co-occurrence clustering excluded repertoires with fewer than 30,000 or more than 120,000 public chains, plus five with anomalous nucleotide sharing. This is the immuneACCESS table as TCRdb keeps it, with only in-frame sequences that have V and J called. A part of the clones is gone; compared with another copy, unresolved V genes explain less than half, and the rest is unexplained. Clonal size and the V and J genes are those of that table, whereas D and trimming came from the DNA. The sample table lists over 100,000 clones, 70% to 75% of them with a count of one. Approximately 7% of the sample is taken by the ten largest.

The sample consisted of PBMCs. The V gene is TRBV5-5 and the J gene is TRBJ2-1; TRBD2 is possibly the D segment (5 matching bases). This clonotype was sampled from a male donor in good health and CMV-seronegative. The nucleotide sequence reads as follows: TGTGCCAGCAGCTTCTTCGTTCCGGGGAGCTCCTACAATGAGCAGTTCTTC. Translated, this is CASSFFVPGSSYNEQFF.